This T cell receptor beta chain was captured by sequencing in a study of shared clonotypes between healthy human individuals. Points from the study as a whole: Clonotypes which were not shared had lower generation probabilities than clonotypes that all four donors shared.

Germline V CDR1 and CDR2: GTSNPN, SVGIG (reference sequence). The V segment lost 4 bases and the J segment 7 bases; nucleotides outside the gene matches: 6. The CDR3 runs 13 residues. Points on this clone: The antigen is not known.

TCRdb's copy holds only in-frame clones and misses some; the assay was immunoSEQ multiplex PCR. This table has about 1 million clones, approximately 72% appearing once. Into CD45RA+ naive and CD45RA-negative memory subsets, the CD4+ cells were split. Sequencing input: memory CD4+ T cells sorted from blood. Subset: CD45RA-negative fraction. This receptor was taken from a man aged 18 to 30 in good health. The J gene is TRBJ2-1, the V gene TRBV30; 8 positions match TRBD2. The chain's CDR3 is CAWNERGGNEQFF. Written as DNA, the CDR3 is TGTGCCTGGAACGAACGGGGGGGGAATGAGCAGTTCTTC.